The entry below gives a single T cell receptor beta chain sequence along with its context. Its specificity is not known. This sample stems from a study of post-analysis software for immune sequencing data. Study at large: Relapsing-remitting, secondary progressive and progressive-relapsing multiple sclerosis were all included among the disease courses.

Whole-study results and caveats: Under F measure analysis, samples from one preparation batch co-clustered strongly. Four or five TRBV segments were more frequent in patients than controls; TRBV5-6, TRBV5-1 and TRBV20-1 belonged to this group. The study found significantly lower normalized Chao1 diversity in multiple sclerosis patients than in controls.

V shed 2 bases and J 1 base; nucleotides not matched to a gene: 7. This CDR3 has 18 amino acids. Looked up from germline, CDR1 is LGHNT and CDR2 is FRNRAP. Unique-molecular-identifier-tagged TCR beta cDNA libraries were used. Between about 1 and 10 million T cells gave rise to hundreds of thousands of cDNA molecules. In TCRdb, the PCR reads were re-called with MiXCR into one record per CDR3 protein. The table lists approximately 400,000 distinct CDR3 sequences, roughly 30% of them singletons, with under 15% in the top ten. Sequencing was performed on blood. The rearrangement links TRBV12-5 to TRBJ2-2; 10 bases map to TRBD1. This clonotype originated in a girl aged 5-17 years with multiple sclerosis. The DNA of the CDR3 is TGTGCTAGTGGTTTGAACTGGGACAGGGGTGTGAACACCGGGGAGCTGTTTTTT. It codes for CASGLNWDRGVNTGELFF. Complete variable domain (other parts from reference TRBV12-5 and TRBJ2-2): DARVTQTPRHKVTEMGQEVTMRCQPILGHNTVFWYRQTMMQGLELLAYFRNRAPLDDSGMPKDRFSAEMPDATLATLKIQPSEPRDSAVYFCASGLNWDRGVNTGELFFGEGSRLTVL.